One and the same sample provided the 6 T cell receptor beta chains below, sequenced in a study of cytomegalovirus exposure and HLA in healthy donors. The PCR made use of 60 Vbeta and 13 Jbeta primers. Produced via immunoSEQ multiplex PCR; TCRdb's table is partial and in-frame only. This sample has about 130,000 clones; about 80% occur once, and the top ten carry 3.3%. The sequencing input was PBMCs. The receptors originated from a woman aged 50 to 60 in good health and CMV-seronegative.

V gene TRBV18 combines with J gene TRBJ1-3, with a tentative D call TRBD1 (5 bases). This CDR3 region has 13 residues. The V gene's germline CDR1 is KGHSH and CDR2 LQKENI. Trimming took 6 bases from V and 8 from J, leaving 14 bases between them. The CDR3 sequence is CASSHRDLYTIYF. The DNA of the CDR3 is TGTGCCAGCTCTCACCGGGACTTGTACACCATATATTTT. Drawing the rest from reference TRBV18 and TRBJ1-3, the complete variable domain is NAGVMQNPRHLVRRRGQEARLRCSPMKGHSHVYWYRQLPEEGLKFMVYLQKENIIDESGMPKERFSAEFPKEGPSILRIQQVVRGDSAAYFCASSHRDLYTIYFGEGSWLTVV.

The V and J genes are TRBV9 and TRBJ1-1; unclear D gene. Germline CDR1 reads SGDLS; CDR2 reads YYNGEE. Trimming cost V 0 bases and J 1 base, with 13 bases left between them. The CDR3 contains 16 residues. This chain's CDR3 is CASSVEWAGTNTEAFF. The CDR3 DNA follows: TGTGCCAGCAGCGTAGAGTGGGCGGGAACGAACACTGAAGCTTTCTTT.

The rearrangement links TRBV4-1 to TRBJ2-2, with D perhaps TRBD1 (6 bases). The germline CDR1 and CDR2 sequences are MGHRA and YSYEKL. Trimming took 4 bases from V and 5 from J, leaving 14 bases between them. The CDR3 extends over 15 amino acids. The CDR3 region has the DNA TGCGCCAGCAGCCCACCCGACACAGGGACCGGGGAGCTGTTTTTT. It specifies CASSPPDTGTGELFF.

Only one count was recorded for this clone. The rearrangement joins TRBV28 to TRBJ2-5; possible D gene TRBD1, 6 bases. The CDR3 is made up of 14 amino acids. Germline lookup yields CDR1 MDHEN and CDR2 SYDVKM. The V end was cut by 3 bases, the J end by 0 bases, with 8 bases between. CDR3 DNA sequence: TGTGCCAGCAGTTTGGCAGGGGACCAAGAGACCCAGTACTTC. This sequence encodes CASSLAGDQETQYF. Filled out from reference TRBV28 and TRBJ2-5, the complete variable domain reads DVKVTQSSRYLVKRTGEKVFLECVQDMDHENMFWYRQDPGLGLRLIYFSYDVKMKEKGDIPEGYSVSREKKERFSLILESASTNQTSMYLCASSLAGDQETQYFGPGTRLLVL.

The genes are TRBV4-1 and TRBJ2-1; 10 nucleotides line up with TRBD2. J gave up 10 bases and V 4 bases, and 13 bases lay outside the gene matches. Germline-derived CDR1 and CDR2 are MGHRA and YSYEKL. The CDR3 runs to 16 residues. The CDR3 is CASSRLFLAGAKEQFF. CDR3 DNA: TGCGCCAGCAGCCGCCTCTTTCTAGCGGGGGCAAAGGAGCAGTTCTTC.

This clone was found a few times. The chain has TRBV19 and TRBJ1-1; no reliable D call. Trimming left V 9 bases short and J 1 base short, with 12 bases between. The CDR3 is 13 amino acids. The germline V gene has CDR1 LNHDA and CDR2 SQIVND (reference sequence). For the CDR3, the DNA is TGTGCCAGCCTCGGGTACGCGAACACTGAAGCTTTCTTT. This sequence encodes CASLGYANTEAFF. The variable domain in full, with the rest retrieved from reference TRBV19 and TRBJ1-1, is DGGITQSPKYLFRKEGQNVTLSCEQNLNHDAMYWYRQDPGQGLRLIYYSQIVNDFQKGDIAEGYSVSREKKESFPLTVTSAQKNPTAFYLCASLGYANTEAFFGQGTRLTVV.